This TCR beta chain emerged from a study of radiotherapy plus CTLA-4 blockade in lung cancer. CDR1 is SGHKS, CDR2 YYEKEE, per germline (reference sequence). This CDR3 region has 15 residues. Trimming left V 0 bases short and J 0 bases short, with 7 bases between. This table comes from immunoSEQ multiplex PCR, and its TCRdb copy is limited to in-frame clones, with some not included. The sample comprises about 83,000 clones, roughly 79% of which are singletons, and 3% to 5% rests with the top ten. The chain employs TRBV5-5 and TRBJ1-5; maybe TRBD1 (5 bases). The sequence derives from a human donor with non-small cell lung cancer who had a partial response to radiotherapy plus ipilimumab. Some clones in this sample may be carry-over from other donors' samples. The starting material was peripheral blood, obtained from a patient treated with radiotherapy plus ipilimumab. The DNA of the CDR3 is TGTGCCAGCAGCTTGGTTCAGGGTAGCAATCAGCCCCAGCATTTT. It yields the protein CASSLVQGSNQPQHF.